Described below is a single TCR beta chain sequence and its context. Its matching antigen is unknown. These data are taken from a study of cytomegalovirus exposure and HLA in healthy donors. About the study: Among around 200 million T cells, an earlier analysis found roughly 110 million unique TCR beta sequences. Falling in the Caucasian-associated ancestry cluster were about 82% of some 400 genotyped donors. Study conclusions and caveats: It was reported in a later analysis that an Asian-associated ancestry cluster showed fewer N-insertions than the roughly 710-donor mean.

Primers for the PCR totalled 60 Vbeta and 13 Jbeta. TCRdb's table, derived via immunoSEQ multiplex PCR, lists solely in-frame clones and lacks some. The profile shows about 120,000 clones, roughly three quarters of them singletons. CDR3 length equals 14 residues. Germline values: CDR1 SGHVS, CDR2 FQNEAQ. Trimming took off 2 bases at V and 8 bases at J, with 15 bases between the two ends. The sequence derives from a man aged 45-65 years in good health and CMV-seropositive. The rearrangement links TRBV7-8 to TRBJ1-2; D gene ambiguous. The specimen sequenced was PBMCs. The CDR3 here is CASSLNDFNFGYTF. The CDR3 bases are TGTGCCAGCAGCTTAAATGATTTTAACTTCGGCTACACCTTC.